This TCR beta chain was observed in a study of blood T cell repertoires in COVID-19. Study-wide background: COVID-19 samples collected from the United States, Italy and Spain covered acute and convalescent phases.

Which cohort a participant joined came from the clinical history participants gave. CDR3 length: 13 residues. After removal of 8 bases from V and 4 bases from J, the junction contained 4 bases not matched to a gene. CDR1 MDHEN and CDR2 SYDVKM come from the germline V gene. The repertoire was sequenced with immunoSEQ multiplex PCR; TCRdb's copy has only in-frame clones and lacks some. The sample lists some 160,000 clones; roughly 85% were seen once. What was sequenced was PBMCs or T cells enriched from blood (not recorded which). This chain connects TRBV28 to TRBJ1-4, with 7 bases that match TRBD1. This TCR was recovered from a woman aged 70 to 79 in a cohort exposed to, infected with or recovered from COVID-19 (not recorded which). The CDR3 is CASDRAVNEKLFF. CDR3 bases: TGTGCCAGCGACAGGGCGGTTAATGAAAAACTGTTTTTT.